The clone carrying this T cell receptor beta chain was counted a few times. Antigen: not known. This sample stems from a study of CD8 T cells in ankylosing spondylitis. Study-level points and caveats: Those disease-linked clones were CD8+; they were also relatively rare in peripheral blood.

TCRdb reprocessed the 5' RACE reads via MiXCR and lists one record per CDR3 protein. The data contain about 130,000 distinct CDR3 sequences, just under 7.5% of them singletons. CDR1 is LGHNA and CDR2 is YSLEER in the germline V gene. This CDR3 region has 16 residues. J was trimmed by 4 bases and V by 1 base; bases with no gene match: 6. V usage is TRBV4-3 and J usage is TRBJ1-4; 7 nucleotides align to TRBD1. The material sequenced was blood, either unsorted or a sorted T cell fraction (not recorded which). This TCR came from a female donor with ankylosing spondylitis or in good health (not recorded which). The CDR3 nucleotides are TGCGCCAGCAGCCAAGGTGACAGGGAACTTAATGAAAAACTGTTTTTT. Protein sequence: CASSQGDRELNEKLFF.